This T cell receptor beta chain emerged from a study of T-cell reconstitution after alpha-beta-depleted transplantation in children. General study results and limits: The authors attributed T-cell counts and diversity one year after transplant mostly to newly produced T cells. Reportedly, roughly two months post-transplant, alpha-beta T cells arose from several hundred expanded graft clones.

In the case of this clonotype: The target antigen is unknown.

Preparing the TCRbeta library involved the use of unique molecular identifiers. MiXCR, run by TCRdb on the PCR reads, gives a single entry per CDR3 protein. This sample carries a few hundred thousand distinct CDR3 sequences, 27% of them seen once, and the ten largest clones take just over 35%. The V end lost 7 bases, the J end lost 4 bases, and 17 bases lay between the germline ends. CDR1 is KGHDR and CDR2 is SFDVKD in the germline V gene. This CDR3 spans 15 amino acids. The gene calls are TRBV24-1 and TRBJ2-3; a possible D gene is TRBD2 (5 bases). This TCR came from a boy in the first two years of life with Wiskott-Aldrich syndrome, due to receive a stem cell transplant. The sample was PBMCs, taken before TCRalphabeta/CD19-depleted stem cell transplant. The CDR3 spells CATSALSGGPDTQYF. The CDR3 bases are TGTGCCACCAGCGCATTGTCCGGAGGCCCAGATACGCAGTATTTT.